Listed below are T cell receptor beta chains from one sample, sequenced in a study of blood T cell repertoires in COVID-19. The repertoire was sequenced with immunoSEQ multiplex PCR; TCRdb's copy has only in-frame clones and lacks some. The sample holds about 300,000 clones, approximately 88% seen once. Sequenced: peripheral blood. Receptors were obtained from a woman between 25 and 40 years old with COVID-19, enrolled during active disease. Each CDR3 is given with its conserved first and last residue. A D gene is named only where the DNA matches it firmly. Size tells how often a clone was seen (once, few, many) or the class of an expanded clone, and some rows leave it out.

CDR3nt,CDR3aa,abundance,j_gene,v_gene,d_gene,len
TGTGCCAGCAGCCAAGCGGCCCCGGGACTAGCGGGGGGGGCTGAAAAACTGTTTTTT,CASSQAAPGLAGGAEKLFF,-,TRBJ1-4,TRBV3-1/TRBV3-2,-,19
TGTGCCAGCAGCTCGGTGACGGGGAACTATGGCTACACCTTC,CASSSVTGNYGYTF,-,TRBJ1-2,TRBV7-9,-,14
TGTGCCAGCAGCTTAGACAGGGCTACCGGGGAGCTGTTTTTT,CASSLDRATGELFF,-,TRBJ2-2,TRBV7-9,-,14
TGTGCCAGCAGCAAAGTCAGGGATGGGCGTGAAAAACTGTTTTTT,CASSKVRDGREKLFF,-,TRBJ1-4,TRBV21-1,-,15
TGTGCCAGCAGCCAAATCGGATTGGCGGGAGCCTACAATGAGCAGTTCTTC,CASSQIGLAGAYNEQFF,-,TRBJ2-1,TRBV3-1/TRBV3-2,TRBD2,17
TGCGCCAGCAGCCAAGCTAGCGGGGGGGCTTTAACAGATACGCAGTATTTT,CASSQASGGALTDTQYF,-,TRBJ2-3,TRBV4-3,TRBD2,17
TGTGCCAGCAGCTTAGTCTTGTCCGGGGAGCTGTTTTTT,CASSLVLSGELFF,-,TRBJ2-2,TRBV7-9,-,13
TGTGCCAGTAGTCACCGGGGGGCGGACACTGAAGCTTTCTTT,CASSHRGADTEAFF,-,TRBJ1-1,TRBV19,-,14
TGTGCCAGCAGCTCCTACTTGACAGGGGGCTACACTGAAGCTTTCTTT,CASSSYLTGGYTEAFF,once,TRBJ1-1,TRBV5-4,TRBD1,16
TGCGCCAGCAGCCCTCGAGTAGGACAGCTCTCTAACTATGGCTACACCTTC,CASSPRVGQLSNYGYTF,-,TRBJ1-2,TRBV4-3,-,17
TGTGCCTGGAGTCTAGAATACAATCAGCCCCAGCATTTT,CAWSLEYNQPQHF,-,TRBJ1-5,TRBV30,-,13
TGTGCCATCCGGGGGTGGGAGGGACCGAACACTGAAGCTTTCTTT,CAIRGWEGPNTEAFF,-,TRBJ1-1,TRBV10-3,-,15
TGTGCCACCATGGGGGGGGGCTCCTACGAGCAGTACTTC,CATMGGGSYEQYF,-,TRBJ2-7,TRBV27,TRBD2,13
TGTGCCAGCAGTTACGACAGGGGTAATCAGCCCCAGCATTTT,CASSYDRGNQPQHF,-,TRBJ1-5,TRBV6-2/TRBV6-3,TRBD1,14
TGCGCCAGCAGCTCGAATGACAGGGCCACAGATACGCAGTATTTT,CASSSNDRATDTQYF,-,TRBJ2-3,TRBV5-1,TRBD1,15
TGTGCCAGCAGTTTCTCCGGGACAGCTACTAATGAAAAACTGTTTTTT,CASSFSGTATNEKLFF,-,TRBJ1-4,TRBV11-3,TRBD1,16
TGTGCCAGCAGCCTCACGGGACAGGGGCATTCACCCCTCCACTTT,CASSLTGQGHSPLHF,-,TRBJ1-6,TRBV7-2,TRBD1,15
TGTGCCAGCAGTTTAAGGGGGGGGTACGATGGCTACACCTTC,CASSLRGGYDGYTF,-,TRBJ1-2,TRBV27,-,14
TGTGCCAGCAGCCTCCCCTCCGGGGTCCCGCAAGAGACCCAGTACTTC,CASSLPSGVPQETQYF,-,TRBJ2-5,TRBV3-1/TRBV3-2,-,16
TGTGCCAGCAGTTTACCCGGGGGGGTAACCTACAATGAGCAGTTCTTC,CASSLPGGVTYNEQFF,-,TRBJ2-1,TRBV7-2,TRBD2,16
TGCGCCAGCAGCTTGTGGACTACCGACATTCAGTACTTC,CASSLWTTDIQYF,-,TRBJ2-4,TRBV5-1,-,13
TGTGCCAGCGCCCTTGACAGGGGGCGGGGGACCCAGTACTTC,CASALDRGRGTQYF,-,TRBJ2-5,TRBV6-5,TRBD1,14
TGTGCCAGCAGTTTAAGACTAGCGGGGGGGTTCTACGAGCAGTACTTC,CASSLRLAGGFYEQYF,-,TRBJ2-7,TRBV27,TRBD2,16
TGTGCCAGTACCCTAAGGGAGCCGAACACTGAAGCTTTCTTT,CASTLREPNTEAFF,-,TRBJ1-1,TRBV19,-,14
TGCGCCAGCACCCCGAGGACTTCTAACTATGGCTACACCTTC,CASTPRTSNYGYTF,-,TRBJ1-2,TRBV23-1,-,14
TGTGCCAGCAGCCTAGGGGGCGCGATTACTACCGGGGAGCTGTTTTTT,CASSLGGAITTGELFF,few,TRBJ2-2,TRBV11-1,TRBD1,16
TGCGCCAGCAGACACGAACAGGCCTACGAGCAGTACTTC,CASRHEQAYEQYF,once,TRBJ2-7,TRBV5-1,-,13
TGTGCCAGCAGCTTGGACTTCAATGAGCAGTTCTTC,CASSLDFNEQFF,-,TRBJ2-1,TRBV5-4,-,12
TGTGCAAGTCGCTTCCCACATCCCGGGACAGGGGGCGAGTCTAGGTATGGCTACACCTTC,CASRFPHPGTGGESRYGYTF,-,TRBJ1-2,TRBV12-2,-,20
TGTGCCAGCAGCCTGGGGACAGGCCATGGCTACACCTTC,CASSLGTGHGYTF,-,TRBJ1-2,TRBV11-1,TRBD1,13
TGTGCCAGCAGTTACACGGGACAGGGGGCTGAAGCTTTCTTT,CASSYTGQGAEAFF,few,TRBJ1-1,TRBV6-5,TRBD1,14
TGCGCCAGCAGCCGTGACGGGAGCTCCTACAATGAGCAGTTCTTC,CASSRDGSSYNEQFF,-,TRBJ2-1,TRBV5-1,-,15
TGCAGCGCGTACGGGGGCTCTGGAAACACCATATATTTT,CSAYGGSGNTIYF,-,TRBJ1-3,TRBV29-1,-,13
TGCGCCAGCAGCCAAGACGGGCCAGGGGGCGGTGTGAATCAGCCCCAGCATTTT,CASSQDGPGGGVNQPQHF,-,TRBJ1-5,TRBV4-1,TRBD1,18
TGTGCCAGCAGGGACACCCGCTCCTACAATGAGCAGTTCTTC,CASRDTRSYNEQFF,once,TRBJ2-1,TRBV6-5,-,14
TGTGCCAGCAGCCAAGATGAGACAGGGGTTTCGCAGCCCCAGCATTTT,CASSQDETGVSQPQHF,once,TRBJ1-5,TRBV4-2,TRBD1,16
TGTGCCACAGCGTTAACAGATACGCAGTATTTT,CATALTDTQYF,-,TRBJ2-3,TRBV2,-,11
TGTGCCAGTGGGGACACACGAACCGAAGCTTTCTTT,CASGDTRTEAFF,once,TRBJ1-1,TRBV19,-,12
TGTGCCAGCAGTGCCGACAGGGTCCTTTATCAGCCCCAGCATTTT,CASSADRVLYQPQHF,-,TRBJ1-5,TRBV2,TRBD1,15
TGTGCCAGCTCACCACTTCGAGCTAACTATGGCTACACCTTC,CASSPLRANYGYTF,-,TRBJ1-2,TRBV18,-,14
TGTGCCAGCAGCCAAGGACAGGACTACAATGAGCAGTTCTTC,CASSQGQDYNEQFF,-,TRBJ2-1,TRBV3-1/TRBV3-2,-,14
TGTGCCAGCACCGGGGGGCTTAACGTCCTGACTTTC,CASTGGLNVLTF,-,TRBJ2-6,TRBV6-5,-,12
TGTGCCAGTAGTACCCCCCGGACACTCTATGGCTACACCTTC,CASSTPRTLYGYTF,-,TRBJ1-2,TRBV19,-,14
TGTGCCAGCTCACCTGACAGGAATCAGCCCCAGCATTTT,CASSPDRNQPQHF,-,TRBJ1-5,TRBV18,-,13
TGTGCCAGTAGTATTACTAGCGGGGGTATTGGTACGCAGTATTTT,CASSITSGGIGTQYF,-,TRBJ2-3,TRBV19,TRBD2,15